Listed below are T cell receptor beta chains from one sample, sequenced in a study of T cells in Graves' hyperthyroidism and ophthalmopathy. TCRdb re-derived calls from the multiplex PCR reads in MiXCR, one entry per CDR3 protein. Among hundreds of thousands of distinct CDR3 sequences listed, roughly 14% were seen once. The sequenced material came from blood. The receptors were sampled from a man aged 18-30 years with Graves' ophthalmopathy. Both conserved end residues are part of each CDR3. A D gene is named only where the DNA matches it firmly. The size entry is marked missing in some rows and otherwise reads once, few, many or a size class.

J	V	size	D	DNA	CDR3
TRBJ2-5	TRBV5-1	many	.	TGCGCCAGCAGCTTGGGAGGGGAACGAGAGACCCAGTACTTC	CASSLGGERETQYF
TRBJ2-7	TRBV9	few	.	TGTGCCAGCAGCCCCCTGGTACTAGTGGACGGCGAGCAGTACTTC	CASSPLVLVDGEQYF
TRBJ2-1	TRBV7-2	many	.	TGTGCCAGCAGCTTAGGCCCGACTAGATTCAATGAGCAGTTCTTC	CASSLGPTRFNEQFF
TRBJ2-1	TRBV20-1	many	.	TGCAGTGCCCCCCGGGACTCCCACAATGAGCAGTTCTTC	CSAPRDSHNEQFF
TRBJ2-7	TRBV4-1	few	.	TGCGCCAGCAGCCAATTCCAGGCCTACGAGCAGTACTTC	CASSQFQAYEQYF
TRBJ1-1	TRBV12-3/TRBV12-4	many	.	TGTGCCAGCACCCGGGATGACACTGAAGCTTTCTTT	CASTRDDTEAFF
TRBJ2-5	TRBV15	.	TRBD2	TGTGCCACCAGCGGGAGGGCCGATGAGACCCAGTACTTC	CATSGRADETQYF
TRBJ1-1	TRBV6-1	many	.	TGTGCCAGCAGTGCCCTAGCGGGGATGAACACTGAAGCTTTCTTT	CASSALAGMNTEAFF
TRBJ2-7	TRBV7-8	many	.	TGTGCCAGCAGCTTAGAGGACAGTTCTTCCTACGAGCAGTACTTC	CASSLEDSSSYEQYF
TRBJ2-7	TRBV7-8	few	.	TGTGCCAGCAGCTTAATAAACGACGAGCAGTACTTC	CASSLINDEQYF
TRBJ2-1	TRBV27	.	TRBD2	TGTGCCAGCAGTTTATTATCACTAGCGGGGGTTAATGAGCAGTTCTTC	CASSLLSLAGVNEQFF
TRBJ1-1	TRBV5-1	many	.	TGCGCCAGCAGCTTGGCGGCAGGGAAGGTCACTGAAGCTTTCTTT	CASSLAAGKVTEAFF
TRBJ2-7	TRBV5-1	few	.	TGCGCCAGCAGCTTCGGCTTCCCCGCCGAGCAGTACTTC	CASSFGFPAEQYF
TRBJ1-5	TRBV9	few	.	TGTGCCAGCAGCGACGAAGAAGGGGTCAATCAGCCCCAGCATTTT	CASSDEEGVNQPQHF
TRBJ1-5	TRBV4-3	few	.	TGCGCCAGCAGCCAAGAAGGTGGGACTATCAGCAATCAGCCCCAGCATTTT	CASSQEGGTISNQPQHF
TRBJ1-2	TRBV30	many	TRBD1	TGTGCCTGGCGGACAGGGCATAACTATGGCTACACCTTC	CAWRTGHNYGYTF
TRBJ2-5	TRBV4-2	few	TRBD2	TGTGCCAGCAGCCAACAACTAGCGGCGCAAGAGACCCAGTACTTC	CASSQQLAAQETQYF
TRBJ1-1	TRBV5-1	many	.	TGCGCCAGCAGCACCCAGACGAACACTGAAGCTTTCTTT	CASSTQTNTEAFF
TRBJ2-7	TRBV2	many	.	TGTGCCAGCAGGGAGCCAGGGGTAACCTACGAGCAGTACTTC	CASREPGVTYEQYF
TRBJ2-1	TRBV29-1	.	.	TGCAGCGTTGGTAAATCCTTCTCCTACAATGAGCAGTTCTTC	CSVGKSFSYNEQFF
TRBJ2-2	TRBV28	many	.	TGTGCCAGCACCCGCGAGAGGGCTAGGGAGCTGTTTTTT	CASTRERARELFF
TRBJ2-3	TRBV13	.	.	TGTGCCAGCGTTGGAGGGGAGGCAGATACGCAGTATTTT	CASVGGEADTQYF
TRBJ1-1	TRBV3-1	.	.	TGTGCCAGCAGCCAAGAGTTTTCAGAAGCTTTCTTT	CASSQEFSEAFF
TRBJ2-4	TRBV20-1	.	.	TGCAGTGCAACTGGACTCACTAAAAACATTCAGTACTTC	CSATGLTKNIQYF
TRBJ2-1	TRBV7-3	many	.	TGTGCCAGCAGCTTAAATCCGTCGGCTGAGCAGTTCTTC	CASSLNPSAEQFF
TRBJ2-7	TRBV4-2	.	TRBD2	TGTGCCAGCAGCCAACTGGAGCGGGAGCTGAATGAGCAGTACTTC	CASSQLERELNEQYF
TRBJ2-3	TRBV6-5	many	TRBD1	TGTGCCAGCAGTTGGGGACAGAACACAGATACGCAGTATTTT	CASSWGQNTDTQYF
TRBJ2-3	TRBV9	many	TRBD2	TGTGCCAGCAGCGTAGGACTAGCGGGGGGGAGCACAGATACGCAGTATTTT	CASSVGLAGGSTDTQYF
TRBJ2-2	TRBV19	few	TRBD1	TGTGCCAGTAGTATCCCCCGGGACAGGGGTGACACCGGGGAGCTGTTTTTT	CASSIPRDRGDTGELFF
TRBJ1-2	TRBV4-1	few	.	TGCGCCAGCAGCCAAGGTACAGGGAAGAACTATGGCTACACCTTC	CASSQGTGKNYGYTF
TRBJ2-1	TRBV29-1	many	TRBD2	TGCAGCGTTGTCGGGGGGACTAGCGGTAGTAATGAGCAGTTCTTC	CSVVGGTSGSNEQFF
TRBJ2-1	TRBV30	many	TRBD2	TGTGCCTGGAGGACTAGCGGGGCCTACAATGAGCAGTTCTTC	CAWRTSGAYNEQFF
TRBJ2-1	TRBV6-5	few	.	TGTGCCAGCAGTTACGAGTCCAGGGGCAATGAGCAGTTCTTC	CASSYESRGNEQFF
TRBJ2-5	TRBV20-1	few	TRBD2	TGCAGTGCTCCAAAACTAGCGGGAGCGAGCTCGACCCGAGAGACCCAGTACTTC	CSAPKLAGASSTRETQYF
TRBJ2-5	TRBV12-3/TRBV12-4	many	.	TGTGCCAGCCTGCCGCCTGGACTGGAGACCCAGTACTTC	CASLPPGLETQYF
TRBJ2-7	TRBV5-1	few	TRBD1	TGCGCCAGCAGCGAGTATTGGACAGGTTTTATCTCCTACGAGCAGTACTTC	CASSEYWTGFISYEQYF
TRBJ2-7	TRBV5-1	.	.	TGCGCCAGCAGCTTGGAGACGAACCTGTGGGGTGAGCAGTACTTC	CASSLETNLWGEQYF
TRBJ2-7	TRBV18	.	.	TGTGCCAGCTCACCTTCGCGAGATGAGCAGTACTTC	CASSPSRDEQYF
TRBJ1-2	TRBV6-6	many	.	TGTGCCAGCAGTTACTCACACAGCACCTATGGCTACACCTTC	CASSYSHSTYGYTF
TRBJ2-1	TRBV7-8	many	TRBD2	TGTGCCAGCAGCTTAACTAGCGGGATCTTAGAGCAGTTCTTC	CASSLTSGILEQFF
TRBJ2-1	TRBV18	many	TRBD2	TGTGCCAGCTCACCCCAGACTAGCGATGAGCAGTTCTTC	CASSPQTSDEQFF
TRBJ1-1	TRBV6-2/TRBV6-3	many	TRBD1	TGTGCCAGCAGTTACTTGCTAAGACAGGGGTGGAGCACCGACACTGAAGCTTTCTTT	CASSYLLRQGWSTDTEAFF
TRBJ2-1	TRBV11-2	few	.	TGTGCCAGCAGTATGGGTGGCGACAATGAGCAGTTCTTC	CASSMGGDNEQFF
TRBJ2-5	TRBV6-1	many	TRBD2	TGTGCCAGCAGTGGGACTAGCGGAAGTCGCTTGTACCAAGAGACCCAGTACTTC	CASSGTSGSRLYQETQYF
TRBJ2-2	TRBV3-1	.	TRBD2	TGTGCCAGCAGCCAAGGCCGGACTAGCGGGAGGGGAGCCGGGGAGCTGTTTTTT	CASSQGRTSGRGAGELFF